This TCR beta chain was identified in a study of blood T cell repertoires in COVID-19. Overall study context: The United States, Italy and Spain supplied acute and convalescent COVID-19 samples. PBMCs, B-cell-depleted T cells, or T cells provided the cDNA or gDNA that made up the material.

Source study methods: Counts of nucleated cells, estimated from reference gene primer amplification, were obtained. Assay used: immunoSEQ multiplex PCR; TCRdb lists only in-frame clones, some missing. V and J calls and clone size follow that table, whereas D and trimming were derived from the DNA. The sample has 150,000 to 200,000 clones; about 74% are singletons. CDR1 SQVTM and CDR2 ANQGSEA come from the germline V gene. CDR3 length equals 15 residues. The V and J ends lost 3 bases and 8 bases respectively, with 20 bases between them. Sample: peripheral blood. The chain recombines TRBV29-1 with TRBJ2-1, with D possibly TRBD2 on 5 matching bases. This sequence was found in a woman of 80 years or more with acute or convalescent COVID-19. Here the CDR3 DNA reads TGCAGCGTTGAGTCGGGAAATGGGTTAGCGTATGAGCAGTTCTTC. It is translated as CSVESGNGLAYEQFF.